This T cell receptor (beta chain) was sequenced in a study of shared clonotypes between healthy human individuals. Data came from immunoSEQ multiplex PCR; TCRdb stores just in-frame clones and leaves some out. The profile covers 600,000 or so clones, with about 95% appearing a single time and about 0.11% taken by the ten largest. V was clipped by 5 bases and J by 4 bases, with 9 bases between them. CDR3 length equals 12 residues. CDR1 is LNHNV, CDR2 YYDKDF, per germline (reference sequence). CD45RO-negative CD8 cells positively selected for CCR7 made up the naive population, which excluded terminally differentiated effector memory CD45RA+ cells.

The sample consisted of naive CD8+ T cells sorted from blood. The chain joins TRBV15 to TRBJ2-7; the D is unclear. This clonotype was obtained from a woman in her twenties or thirties in good health. The CDR3 DNA reads as TGTGCCACCAGCGGCTACTCTTACGAGCAGTACTTC. This translates into CATSGYSYEQYF.